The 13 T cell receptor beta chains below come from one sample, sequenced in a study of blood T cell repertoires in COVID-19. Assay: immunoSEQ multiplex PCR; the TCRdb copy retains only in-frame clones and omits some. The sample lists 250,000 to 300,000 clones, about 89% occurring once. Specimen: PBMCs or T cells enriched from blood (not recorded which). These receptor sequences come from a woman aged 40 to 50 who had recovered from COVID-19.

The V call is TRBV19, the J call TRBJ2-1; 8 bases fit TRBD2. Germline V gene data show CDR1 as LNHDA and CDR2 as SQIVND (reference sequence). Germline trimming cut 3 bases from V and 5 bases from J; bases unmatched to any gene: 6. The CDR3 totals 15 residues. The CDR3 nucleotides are TGTGCCAGTAGTATCATTACTAGCGGAAACAATGAGCAGTTCTTC. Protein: CASSIITSGNNEQFF.

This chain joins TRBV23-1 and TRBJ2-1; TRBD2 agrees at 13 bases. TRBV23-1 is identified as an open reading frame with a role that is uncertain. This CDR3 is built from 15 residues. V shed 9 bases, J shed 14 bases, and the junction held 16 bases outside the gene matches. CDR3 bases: TGCGCCAGTCCCCCAGAACTAGCGGGAGGGGTAGTGGAGTTCTTC. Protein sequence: CASPPELAGGVVEFF.

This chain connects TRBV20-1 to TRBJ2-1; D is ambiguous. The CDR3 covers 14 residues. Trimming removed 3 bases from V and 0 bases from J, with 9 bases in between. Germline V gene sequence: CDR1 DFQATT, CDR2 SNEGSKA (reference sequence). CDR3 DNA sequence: TGCAGTGCTAGTCTCCTCAGCTCCTACAATGAGCAGTTCTTC. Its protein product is CSASLLSSYNEQFF.

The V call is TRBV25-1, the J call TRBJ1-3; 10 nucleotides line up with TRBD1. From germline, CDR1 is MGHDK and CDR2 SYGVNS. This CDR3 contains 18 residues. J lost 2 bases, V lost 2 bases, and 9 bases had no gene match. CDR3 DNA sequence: TGTGCCAGCAGTGAAGGGGGCCTAGGACAGGGGGCTGGAAACACCATATATTTT. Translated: CASSEGGLGQGAGNTIYF.

The CDR3: CASSLTRDRVQYF. The CDR3 coding sequence is TGTGCCAGCAGCTTAACCCGGGACAGGGTGCAGTACTTC. The chain employs TRBV7-2 and TRBJ2-7; 9 bases match TRBD1. The V segment lost 2 bases and the J segment 9 bases; nucleotides outside the gene matches: 5. From germline, CDR1 is SGHTA and CDR2 FQGNSA. The CDR3 spans 13 residues.

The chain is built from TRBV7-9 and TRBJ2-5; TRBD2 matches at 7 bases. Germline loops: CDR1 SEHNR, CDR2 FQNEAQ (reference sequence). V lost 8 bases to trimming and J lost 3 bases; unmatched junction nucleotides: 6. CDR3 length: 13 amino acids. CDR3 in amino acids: CASQGAGEETQYF. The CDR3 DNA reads TGTGCCAGCCAGGGTGCGGGAGAAGAGACCCAGTACTTC.

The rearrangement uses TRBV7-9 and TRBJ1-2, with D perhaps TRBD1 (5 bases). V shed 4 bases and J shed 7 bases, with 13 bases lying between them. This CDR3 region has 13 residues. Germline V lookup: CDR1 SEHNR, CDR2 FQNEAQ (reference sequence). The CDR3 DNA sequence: TGTGCCAGCAGCTGGGCAGGGTCTTTTGGCTACACCTTC. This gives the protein CASSWAGSFGYTF.

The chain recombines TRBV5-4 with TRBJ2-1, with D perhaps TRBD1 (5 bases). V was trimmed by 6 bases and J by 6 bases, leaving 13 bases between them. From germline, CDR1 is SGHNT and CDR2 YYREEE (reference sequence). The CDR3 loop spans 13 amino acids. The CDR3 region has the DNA TGTGCCAGCAAGGGGAACACTCCCAATGAGCAGTTCTTC. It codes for CASKGNTPNEQFF.

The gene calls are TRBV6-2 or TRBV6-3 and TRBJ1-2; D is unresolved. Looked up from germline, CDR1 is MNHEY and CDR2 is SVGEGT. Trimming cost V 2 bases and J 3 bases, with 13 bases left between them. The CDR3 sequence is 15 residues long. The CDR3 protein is CASSYRQTLHYGYTF. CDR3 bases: TGTGCCAGCAGTTACCGGCAGACACTGCACTATGGCTACACCTTC.

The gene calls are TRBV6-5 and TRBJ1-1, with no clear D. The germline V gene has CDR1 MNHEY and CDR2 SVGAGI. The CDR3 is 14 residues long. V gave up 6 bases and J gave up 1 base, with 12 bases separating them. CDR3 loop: CASSEWGGNTEAFF. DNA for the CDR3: TGTGCCAGCAGCGAGTGGGGAGGGAACACTGAAGCTTTCTTT.

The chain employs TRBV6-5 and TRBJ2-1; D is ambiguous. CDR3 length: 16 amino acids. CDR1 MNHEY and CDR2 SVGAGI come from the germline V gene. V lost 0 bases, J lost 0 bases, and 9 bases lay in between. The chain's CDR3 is CASSYSFVSSYNEQFF. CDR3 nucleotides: TGTGCCAGCAGTTACTCATTTGTGAGCTCCTACAATGAGCAGTTCTTC.

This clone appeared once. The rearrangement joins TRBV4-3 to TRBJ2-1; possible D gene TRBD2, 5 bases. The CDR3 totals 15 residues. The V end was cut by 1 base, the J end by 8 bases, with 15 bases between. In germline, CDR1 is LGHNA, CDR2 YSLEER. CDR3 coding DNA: TGCGCCAGCAGCCAAGGTCGAGGGAGCTTTTATGAGCAGTTCTTC. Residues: CASSQGRGSFYEQFF.

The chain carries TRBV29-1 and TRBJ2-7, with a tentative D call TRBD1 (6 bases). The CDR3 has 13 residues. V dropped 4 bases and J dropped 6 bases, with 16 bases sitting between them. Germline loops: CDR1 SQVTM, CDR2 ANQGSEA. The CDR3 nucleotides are TGCAGCGTTGTAGGGACAAGGGCAGGCGAGCAGTACTTC. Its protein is CSVVGTRAGEQYF.